Below are 27 T cell receptor beta chains sequenced from a single sample in a study of early T cells in non-severe SARS-CoV-2 infection. TCRdb reprocessed the 5' RACE reads via MiXCR and lists one record per CDR3 protein. The sample lists 25,000 to 30,000 distinct CDR3 sequences, approximately 4.8% occurring once. Sequenced input: whole blood. Receptors were obtained from an adult who was a healthcare worker with PCR-confirmed SARS-CoV-2 infection or an uninfected control (not recorded which).

At least ten counts were recorded for this clonotype. The CDR3 spells CASSQQGHATNEKLFF. For the CDR3, the DNA is TGTGCCAGCAGCCAACAGGGTCACGCAACTAATGAAAAACTGTTTTTT. The chain recombines TRBV7-2 with TRBJ1-4; the D gene is possibly TRBD1 (6 bases). The CDR3 loop spans 16 amino acids. In germline, CDR1 is SGHTA, CDR2 FQGNSA. Trimming shortened V by 5 bases and J by 0 bases, and 13 bases separated the two germline ends.

The genes are TRBV7-2 and TRBJ1-5, with a tentative D call TRBD1 (5 bases). Germline V CDR1 and CDR2: SGHTA, FQGNSA. The ends were cut back, 2 bases at V and 2 bases at J, with 13 bases in the middle. There are 16 residues in the CDR3. This CDR3 is CASSLQGSSGNQPQHF. CDR3 in DNA: TGTGCCAGCAGCTTACAGGGATCCTCGGGCAATCAGCCCCAGCATTTT.

The table lists this clonotype with many counts. This chain uses TRBV24-1 with TRBJ2-7, with 7 bases matching TRBD2. Germline trimming cut 3 bases from V and 3 bases from J; bases unmatched to any gene: 1. The CDR3 has 13 amino acids. Germline CDR1 reads KGHDR; CDR2 reads SFDVKD. CDR3 protein: CATSDGGGYEQYF. The CDR3 coding sequence is TGTGCCACCAGTGATGGCGGGGGCTACGAGCAGTACTTC.

This clonotype was recorded many times. V and J are TRBV12-3 or TRBV12-4 and TRBJ1-2, with 8 nucleotides matching TRBD1. With 6 bases clipped from V and 8 bases from J, the junction kept 8 bases outside the gene matches. This CDR3 is 13 amino acids long. As DNA, the CDR3 is TGTGCCAGCAGAATCCAGGGGGCAGACGGCTACACCTTC. Translation: CASRIQGADGYTF.

At least ten counts were recorded for this clonotype. The chain combines TRBV7-2 with TRBJ2-2; D remains unclear. The V gene's germline CDR1 is SGHTA and CDR2 FQGNSA. This CDR3 contains 15 residues. V dropped 1 base and J dropped 5 bases, with 11 bases sitting between them. The CDR3 loop reads CASSLVATETGELFF. CDR3 sequence (DNA): TGTGCCAGCAGCTTAGTGGCCACTGAGACCGGGGAGCTGTTTTTT.

This clonotype was picked up many times. V and J are TRBV5-8 and TRBJ2-1, with TRBD1 matching over 10 bases. The J segment lost 9 bases and the V segment lost 2 bases, leaving 5 bases of the junction unmatched. The CDR3 consists of 14 residues. Per germline, CDR1 SGHTS and CDR2 YDEGEE. This CDR3 is CASSLWTGGSEQFF. As DNA, the CDR3 is TGTGCCAGCAGCTTATGGACAGGGGGAAGTGAGCAGTTCTTC.

This clonotype was seen ten or more times. This rearrangement joins TRBV30 to TRBJ1-5; D unresolved. Between the trimmed V and J ends, which lost 2 bases and 4 bases, there was a span of 6 bases. Germline CDR1 and CDR2: GTSNPN and SVGIG (reference sequence). This CDR3 has 12 amino acids. The CDR3 DNA reads as TGTGCCTGGAGTAGTAGGAATCAGCCCCAGCATTTT. It specifies CAWSSRNQPQHF. Looking up the rest from reference TRBV30 and TRBJ1-5 gives the full variable domain: SQTIHQWPATLVQPVGSPLSLECTVEGTSNPNLYWYRQAAGRGLQLLFYSVGIGQISSEVPQNLSASRPQDRQFILSSKKLLLSDSGFYLCAWSSRNQPQHFGDGTRLSIL.

Many counts were recorded for this clonotype. The chain uses TRBV7-2 and TRBJ2-7, with 7 bases that match TRBD1. V dropped 4 bases and J dropped 4; count of bases not matched to a gene: 4. CDR1 and CDR2 (germline): SGHTA, FQGNSA. The CDR3 runs to 13 residues. The CDR3 spells CASSWDRDYEQYF. As DNA, the CDR3 is TGTGCCAGCAGCTGGGACAGAGATTACGAGCAGTACTTC.

Ten or more counts support this clonotype. The chain couples TRBV5-4 to TRBJ2-3, with 9 positions matching TRBD2. The CDR3 consists of 14 residues. CDR1 and CDR2 (germline): SGHNT, YYREEE (reference sequence). V was pared by 6 bases and J by 6 bases, with 8 bases of the junction left unmatched. CDR3 nucleotide sequence: TGTGCCAGCACCTGGGCGGGGGGGCCCGATACGCAGTATTTT. Translation: CASTWAGGPDTQYF.

This clonotype occurred many times. The rearrangement links TRBV5-1 to TRBJ2-6, with 7 bases lining up with TRBD1. The CDR3 has 18 amino acids. J was trimmed by 2 bases and V by 0 bases; bases with no gene match: 8. Per the germline V gene, CDR1 is SGHRS and CDR2 is YFSETQ. The CDR3 loop is CASSLAAGGETGANVLTF. CDR3 nucleotides: TGCGCCAGCAGCTTGGCAGCAGGGGGTGAAACTGGGGCCAACGTCCTGACTTTC.

This clonotype was seen at least ten times. An end of the junction differs from the germline gene, which may be a read error. The chain is built from TRBV28 and TRBJ2-1, with TRBD1 identical over 8 bases. The V gene's germline CDR1 is MDHEN and CDR2 SYDVKM. The CDR3 runs 14 residues. CDR3 sequence reads: CASSLDRARNGQFF. The DNA of the CDR3 is TGTGCCAGCAGTCTGGACAGGGCTAGGAATGGGCAGTTCTTC. Together with reference TRBV28 and TRBJ2-1, the CDR3 gives the full variable domain: DVKVTQSSRYLVKRTGEKVFLECVQDMDHENMFWYRQDPGLGLRLIYFSYDVKMKEKGDIPEGYSVSREKKERFSLILESASTNQTSMYLCASSLDRARNGQFFGPGTRLTVL.

The rearrangement uses TRBV28 and TRBJ2-7; the D gene could be TRBD1 or TRBD2 (5 bases each). The CDR3 is made up of 14 amino acids. Trimming shortened V by 2 bases and J by 6 bases, and 14 bases separated the two germline ends. The germline V gene has CDR1 MDHEN and CDR2 SYDVKM. Written as DNA, the CDR3 is TGTGCCAGCAGTTTACGGGGACGGGTTTCCGAGCAGTACTTC. Its protein product is CASSLRGRVSEQYF.

The rearrangement joins TRBV7-2 to TRBJ2-7; tentative D call: TRBD1 (6 bases). V lost 5 bases to trimming and J lost 3 bases, with 14 bases between them. Germline lookup yields CDR1 SGHTA and CDR2 FQGNSA. The CDR3 is 14 amino acids. CDR3 DNA sequence: TGTGCCAGCAGCGACTCCGGGACACTCTACGAGCAGTACTTC. Its translation: CASSDSGTLYEQYF.

This clonotype was found many times. The chain uses TRBV19 and TRBJ1-1; no firm D call. The germline V and J ends were trimmed by 7 bases and 10 bases, with 13 bases remaining between them. The germline CDR1 and CDR2 sequences are LNHDA and SQIVND (reference sequence). The CDR3 covers 11 residues. For the CDR3, the DNA is TGTGCCAGTATGGGAGGACTTGCAGCTTTCTTT. It yields the protein CASMGGLAAFF. Looking up the rest from reference TRBV19 and TRBJ1-1 gives the full variable domain: DGGITQSPKYLFRKEGQNVTLSCEQNLNHDAMYWYRQDPGQGLRLIYYSQIVNDFQKGDIAEGYSVSREKKESFPLTVTSAQKNPTAFYLCASMGGLAAFFGQGTRLTVV.

This clonotype was recorded at least ten times. The CDR3, as DNA: TGTGCCAGCAGCTCCAGATCCAGAGAAGAGCAGTTCTTC. Protein product: CASSSRSREEQFF. The chain recombines TRBV11-2 with TRBJ2-1; no firm D call. With 4 bases removed from V and 10 bases from J, the gap between germline ends came to 14 bases. CDR3 length: 13 residues. Germline V CDR1 and CDR2: SGHAT, FQNNGV.

This clonotype was seen repeatedly, ten times or more. This chain joins TRBV5-1 and TRBJ2-3; D uncertain. In germline, CDR1 is SGHRS, CDR2 YFSETQ. Trimming shortened V by 0 bases and J by 3 bases, and 8 bases separated the two germline ends. This CDR3 region has 14 residues. The CDR3 nucleotides are TGCGCCAGCAGCTTGGGGCTAACAACAGATACGCAGTATTTT. Its translation is CASSLGLTTDTQYF.

The chain employs TRBV6-6 and TRBJ1-5; D might be TRBD1 (6 bases). This CDR3 contains 13 residues. Germline CDR1 and CDR2: MNHNY and SVGAGI (reference sequence). Between the trimmed V and J ends, which lost 5 bases and 6 bases, there was a span of 11 bases. The CDR3 spells CASSDRYGQPQHF. CDR3 bases: TGTGCCAGCAGTGACAGGTATGGTCAGCCCCAGCATTTT.

In its sample, this clonotype was seen many times. This chain joins TRBV5-1 and TRBJ2-1; possible D gene TRBD1, 5 bases. The V end was cut by 2 bases, the J end by 7 bases, with 10 bases between. Germline lookup yields CDR1 SGHRS and CDR2 YFSETQ. The CDR3 runs 13 residues. The chain's CDR3 is CASSFIRENEQFF. In DNA form, the CDR3 reads TGCGCCAGCAGCTTCATCAGGGAAAATGAGCAGTTCTTC.

This clonotype was seen many times. This chain connects TRBV12-2 to TRBJ2-7; TRBD1, the D gene given by the table, was not confirmed from the DNA. TRBV12-2 represents a pseudogene. The CDR3 extends over 15 amino acids. CDR3 loop: CASRFAGDGSYEQYF. The CDR3 DNA sequence: TGTGCAAGTCGGTTTGCCGGGGACGGCTCCTACGAGCAGTACTTC.

This clonotype was detected ten times or more. The gene calls are TRBV7-8 and TRBJ1-6, with 7 nucleotides matching TRBD1. This CDR3 has 18 amino acids. V gave up 2 bases and J gave up 4 bases; unmatched junction bases: 11. Germline CDR1 reads SGHVS; CDR2 reads FQNEAQ. The CDR3 here is CASSLIPHRGAYNSPLHF. CDR3 coding DNA: TGTGCCAGCAGCTTAATTCCACACAGGGGCGCTTATAATTCACCCCTCCACTTT.

This clonotype showed up many times. The chain couples TRBV12-3 or TRBV12-4 to TRBJ1-5, with unresolved D. With 6 bases removed from V and 2 bases from J, the gap between germline ends came to 8 bases. CDR3 length equals 13 residues. The DNA for the CDR3 is TGTGCCAGCAGACCCGACCGCAATCAGCCCCAGCATTTT. Translation: CASRPDRNQPQHF.

This clonotype was counted at least ten times. J is TRBJ2-5 and V is TRBV5-1; 8 bases are a match to TRBD1. There are 13 residues in the CDR3. Trimming took 4 bases from V and 2 from J; bases not matched to a gene: 1. The V gene's germline CDR1 is SGHRS and CDR2 YFSETQ. The CDR3 nucleotides are TGCGCCAGCAGCACAGGGGGACAAGAGACCCAGTACTTC. Encoded protein: CASSTGGQETQYF.

This clonotype appeared many times. This chain connects TRBV27 to TRBJ1-2; unclear D gene. There are 13 residues in the CDR3. Germline V lookup: CDR1 MNHEY, CDR2 SMNVEV (reference sequence). The germline V and J ends were trimmed by 3 bases and 0 bases, with 5 bases remaining between them. As DNA, the CDR3 is TGTGCCAGCAGTTTGAGTGCTAACTATGGCTACACCTTC. Translated: CASSLSANYGYTF.

This clonotype was picked up many times. The chain employs TRBV12-3 or TRBV12-4 and TRBJ2-1; possibly TRBD2 for D (5 bases). The ends were cut back, 5 bases at V and 7 bases at J, with 9 bases in the middle. The CDR3 contains 12 residues. CDR3 sequence: CASSTRPNEQFF. As DNA, the CDR3 is TGTGCCAGCAGTACTAGACCAAATGAGCAGTTCTTC.

Many counts were recorded for this clonotype. The V gene is TRBV27, the J gene TRBJ2-2; 7 bases are a match to TRBD1. The V segment lost 8 bases and the J segment 5 bases; nucleotides outside the gene matches: 8. Germline loops: CDR1 MNHEY, CDR2 SMNVEV (reference sequence). The CDR3 length is 14 residues. The CDR3 bases are TGTGCCAGCCGGCCGACAGGGAGAACCGGGGAGCTGTTTTTT. Protein sequence: CASRPTGRTGELFF.

The chain has TRBV20-1 and TRBJ1-1; D ambiguous. Trimming removed 3 bases at V and 8 bases at J, with 10 bases between. Per the germline V gene, CDR1 is DFQATT and CDR2 is SNEGSKA (reference sequence). CDR3 length equals 11 residues. CDR3 sequence reads: CSASAAREAFF. The CDR3, as DNA: TGCAGTGCTAGTGCGGCCCGGGAAGCTTTCTTT.

CDR3 in DNA: TGTGCCAGCAGCTTAAACGGAGCGGGGGCACAAGAGACCCAGTACTTC. It translates to CASSLNGAGAQETQYF. The rearrangement joins TRBV7-2 to TRBJ2-5, with 8 bases identical to TRBD2. CDR1 SGHTA and CDR2 FQGNSA come from the germline V gene. The CDR3 is 16 residues long. V shed 2 bases, J shed 2 bases, and the junction held 7 bases outside the gene matches.